Given below is one TCR beta chain in context. In germline, CDR1 is MNHEY, CDR2 SMNVEV (reference sequence). The CDR3 contains 14 residues. V dropped 5 bases and J dropped 1 base, with 11 bases sitting between them. This sample stems from a study of T cell repertoires in cytomegalovirus infection. Study context: A matching HLA type, together with CMV infection, was signaled by public TCR beta signatures.

TCRdb passed the reads through MiXCR, listing each CDR3 protein once. The repertoire includes about 190,000 distinct CDR3 sequences, approximately 28% of them detected once, and about 31% sits in the top ten. The V gene is TRBV27, the J gene TRBJ2-5; no definite D call. Sequenced: PBMCs. This sequence was found in a human donor in good health (CMV status not recorded). Some clones in this sample may be carry-over from other donors' samples. In DNA, the CDR3 is TGTGCCAGCAGTCCAACTCCTTTCCAAGAGACCCAGTACTTC. Its protein product is CASSPTPFQETQYF.